The clone carrying this TCR beta chain was seen a single time. Seattle's enrolled individuals joined amid active infection and were then monitored longitudinally. Between the trimmed V and J ends, which lost 2 bases and 4 bases, there was a span of 6 bases. The CDR3 length is 13 residues. Under the authors' procedure: Estimated nucleated cell counts came from reference gene primer amplification. Clones were read by immunoSEQ multiplex PCR, and TCRdb kept only the in-frame ones, dropping some. V and J calls plus clone size are reproduced from that table; the DNA served to infer D and trimming. The sample records around 60,000 clones, around 70% being singletons. This sample was included in a study of blood T cell repertoires in COVID-19. Overall study: Italy, Spain and the United States were the sources of the convalescent and acute COVID-19 samples. T cells, B-cell-depleted T cells, or PBMCs provided the cDNA or gDNA that served as material.

This clonotype was obtained from a woman aged 70-85 years with COVID-19, enrolled during active disease. The gene calls are TRBV12-3 or TRBV12-4 and TRBJ2-1; D ambiguous. Material: peripheral blood. CDR3 protein: CASSLREYNEQFF. The CDR3 DNA is TGTGCCAGCAGTTTACGCGAGTACAATGAGCAGTTCTTC.